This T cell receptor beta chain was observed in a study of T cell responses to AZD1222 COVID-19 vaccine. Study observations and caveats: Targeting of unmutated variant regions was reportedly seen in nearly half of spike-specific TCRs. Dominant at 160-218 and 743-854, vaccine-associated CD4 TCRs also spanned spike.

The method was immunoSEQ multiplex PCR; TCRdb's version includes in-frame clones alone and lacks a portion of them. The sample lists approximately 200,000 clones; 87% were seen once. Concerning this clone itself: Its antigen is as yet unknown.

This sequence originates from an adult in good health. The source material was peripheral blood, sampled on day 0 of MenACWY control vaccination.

CDR3 coding DNA: TGTGCCAGCAGCTTAGGCAATTCAAACACCATATATTTT. It translates to CASSLGNSNTIYF. The chain recombines TRBV7-2 with TRBJ1-3; D gene ambiguous. The ends were cut back, 1 base at V and 6 bases at J, with 7 bases in the middle. Per the germline V gene, CDR1 is SGHTA and CDR2 is FQGNSA. The CDR3 length is 13 residues. Variable domain in full (rest from reference TRBV7-2 and TRBJ1-3): GAGVSQSPSNKVTEKGKDVELRCDPISGHTALYWYRQSLGQGLEFLIYFQGNSAPDKSGLPSDRFSAERTGGSVSTLTIQRTQQEDSAVYLCASSLGNSNTIYFGEGSWLTVV.